The entry that follows covers one T cell receptor beta chain sequence. The antigen remains undetermined. The donors were members of the validation cohort comprising about 130 subjects, separate from the roughly 670-subject first cohort. This record comes from a study of cytomegalovirus exposure and HLA in healthy donors. Study-level background: According to later analysis, the same platform produced the 120 validation and about 630 first-cohort repertoires. Study-level points and caveats: The authors enumerated roughly 180 TCR beta chains as linked to cytomegalovirus. One later analysis, an examination of the roughly 130 validation repertoires, found that first-cohort TCR clusters tended to co-occur in them.

The table came from immunoSEQ multiplex PCR; TCRdb's copy has only in-frame clones and leaves some out. The table shows more than 90,000 clones, with about 83% occurring only once. The CDR3 has 16 amino acids. V was trimmed by 3 bases and J by 5 bases, leaving 18 bases between them. Germline CDR1 and CDR2: LNHDA and SQIVND (reference sequence). This chain links TRBV19 with TRBJ2-3; possible D gene TRBD1, 5 bases. This sequence originates from a man younger than 35 in good health and CMV-seronegative. The specimen sequenced was PBMCs. The CDR3 DNA reads TGTGCCAGTAGTATCCCGGGTGGGGCGCAGGGAGATACGCAGTATTTT. As protein: CASSIPGGAQGDTQYF.